Each of the 12 T cell receptor beta chains below was sequenced from the same sample in a study of monozygotic twins with inflammatory bowel disease (dated by TCRdb to the late 2010s). Library construction relied on 5' RACE. TCRdb shows the sequencer as Illumina HiSeq 2500. TCRdb reanalyzed the reads, keeping one entry per CDR3 protein sequence and omitting DNA. The table for this sample records around 410,000 distinct CDR3 sequences. The ten top clones hold around 2.3% of the sample. Source material: blood. The source is a human donor with ulcerative colitis or Crohn's disease, or a healthy co-twin of an affected twin (not recorded which).

The genes are TRBV11-2 and TRBJ2-5; TCRdb names TRBD2, which stays unverified in the absence of DNA. The germline V gene has CDR1 SGHAT and CDR2 FQNNGV. The CDR3 has 16 amino acids. This CDR3 is CASSLAGLAGEETQYF.

This chain joins TRBV10-3 and TRBJ1-5. CDR1 ENHRY and CDR2 SYGVKD come from the germline V gene. This CDR3 is 13 amino acids long. The CDR3: CAISYDSNQPQHF.

The J gene is TRBJ2-3, the V gene TRBV6-4; TCRdb outputs TRBD1, but without DNA this stays unchecked. This CDR3 spans 16 amino acids. From germline, CDR1 is MRHNA and CDR2 SNTAGT. The CDR3 sequence is CASSEFPGPSPDTQYF.

The genes are TRBV29-1 and TRBJ1-1; the TRBD1 assignment by TCRdb is unverifiable without DNA. The germline V gene has CDR1 SQVTM and CDR2 ANQGSEA. The CDR3 is 13 amino acids. The CDR3 here is CSGTSGIGTEAFF.

This sequence joins TRBV4-2 and TRBJ1-1; the TCRdb call, TRBD1, lacks DNA for checking. The CDR3 is 17 residues long. From germline, CDR1 is LGHNA and CDR2 YNFKEQ. The CDR3 sequence: CASTPRGVGLMNTEAFF.

The V gene is TRBV12-3 or TRBV12-4, the J gene TRBJ2-1; the D gene TCRdb calls, TRBD2, cannot be checked with no DNA. CDR3 size: 16 residues. CDR3 sequence: CASSLLRAEGYNEQFF.

The gene calls are TRBV10-3 and TRBJ2-5. This CDR3 region has 13 residues. Germline CDR1 is ENHRY and CDR2 is SYGVKD. The CDR3 protein is CAISRKLQETQYF.

Here the CDR3 reads CASSLSRPTDSPLHF. This sequence joins TRBV27 and TRBJ1-6. Germline CDR1 MNHEY, CDR2 SMNVEV (reference sequence). This CDR3 has 15 residues.

The chain uses TRBV10-3 and TRBJ1-2; TCRdb's assignment of TRBD1 cannot be checked, as there is no DNA. The CDR3 length is 13 residues. Germline CDR1 ENHRY, CDR2 SYGVKD. CDR3 loop: CAISDRGLRGYTF.

The chain joins TRBV7-3 to TRBJ2-2; absent DNA, TCRdb's TRBD2 call cannot be checked. This CDR3 has 17 amino acids. The V gene's germline CDR1 is SGHTA and CDR2 FQGTGA. The CDR3 sequence is CASSLGWSGSGAGELFF.

This chain joins TRBV6-1 and TRBJ1-1. The length of the CDR3 is 14 residues. Per germline, CDR1 MNHNS and CDR2 SASEGT. The CDR3 region is CASREAGWNTEAFF.

The rearrangement links TRBV7-9 to TRBJ2-1; TCRdb outputs TRBD2, but without DNA this stays unchecked. Germline loops: CDR1 SEHNR, CDR2 FQNEAQ (reference sequence). The CDR3 totals 13 residues. This CDR3 is CASRADGLAEQFF.